This is a list of T cell receptor beta chains from one sample in a study of T cells after somatic rescue of genetic block. Using immunoSEQ multiplex PCR, the repertoire was profiled, and TCRdb retains in-frame clones only, with some absent. In the table there are some 67,000 clones, 90% to 95% of which are singletons. Sequencing was done on a sample of peripheral blood mononuclear cells (PBMCs). The receptors here all came from a man aged 35 to 55. Each CDR3 is given without its conserved first and last residue.

j_gene: TRBJ2-2; v_gene: TRBV5-1; CDR3aa: ASRRGLAGELF
j_gene: TRBJ1-4; v_gene: TRBV5-5; CDR3aa: ASTVTGRNEKLF
j_gene: TRBJ1-2; v_gene: TRBV2; CDR3aa: ASNPGRTGGYT
j_gene: TRBJ1-4; v_gene: TRBV6-5; CDR3aa: ASSYSRTNEKLF
j_gene: TRBJ1-3; v_gene: TRBV6-5; CDR3aa: ASSQQGAGNTIY
j_gene: TRBJ1-1; v_gene: TRBV7-9; CDR3aa: ASSLAYMNTEAF
j_gene: TRBJ2-1; v_gene: TRBV6-7; CDR3aa: ASSYLGDYPPNEQF
j_gene: TRBJ2-7; v_gene: TRBV6-1; CDR3aa: ASSKSGLNSYEQY
j_gene: TRBJ2-7; v_gene: TRBV6-6; CDR3aa: ASQTPYEQY
j_gene: TRBJ2-7; v_gene: TRBV28; CDR3aa: ASAIGGSTYEQY
j_gene: TRBJ2-2; v_gene: TRBV10-2; CDR3aa: ASRGGGGTGELF
j_gene: TRBJ1-4; v_gene: TRBV4-1; CDR3aa: ASSQVGTAFEKLF
j_gene: TRBJ1-4; v_gene: TRBV5-4; CDR3aa: ASSSRGGGSEKLF
j_gene: TRBJ2-3; v_gene: TRBV4-3; CDR3aa: ASSQARTAASTDTQY
j_gene: TRBJ1-3; v_gene: TRBV6-1; CDR3aa: ASSEILGSGNTIY
j_gene: TRBJ1-6; v_gene: TRBV27; CDR3aa: ASTSFQGTRYSPLH
j_gene: TRBJ1-5; v_gene: TRBV7-2; CDR3aa: ASSLGHTQPQH
j_gene: TRBJ2-5; v_gene: TRBV6-6; CDR3aa: ASSYPGQTQY
j_gene: TRBJ2-6; v_gene: TRBV27; CDR3aa: ASSLGAASRANVLT
j_gene: TRBJ2-7; v_gene: TRBV7-2; CDR3aa: ASSNNGVAYEQY
j_gene: TRBJ2-3; v_gene: TRBV6-6; CDR3aa: ASSRGRTQY